This T cell receptor beta chain was identified in a study of T cell repertoires in cytomegalovirus infection. Overall study context: Carrying CMV and the relevant HLA type showed in public TCR beta signatures. General study points: Within the response measured ex vivo, HLA-C-restricted CMV-specific TCR beta clonotypes were dominant.

Regarding this clonotype: The antigen is unknown.

A single record per CDR3 protein comes from TCRdb applying MiXCR to the reads. The sample consists of around 500,000 distinct CDR3 sequences, about 39% of them appearing once. The V and J ends lost 10 bases and 9 bases respectively, with 19 bases between them. Germline V gene data show CDR1 as MNHNY and CDR2 as SVGAGI (reference sequence). The CDR3 runs 14 residues. Source: cultured PBMCs, taken from culture after CMV antigen stimulation. The chain combines TRBV6-6 with TRBJ1-6, with D possibly TRBD1 on 5 matching bases. The sequence was obtained from a human donor in good health (CMV status not recorded). Some clones in this sample may be carry-over from other donors' samples. CDR3 DNA sequence: TGTGCCATGGCCAGGGTTCACGTTAGTTCACCCCTCCACTTT. It is translated as CAMARVHVSSPLHF.